The 26 T cell receptor beta chains in this list originate from one sample, sequenced in a study of T-cell reconstitution after alpha-beta-depleted transplantation in children. As it was prepared, the TCRbeta library received unique molecular identifiers. TCRdb recomputed calls from the PCR reads with MiXCR, one row per CDR3 protein. This table has a few hundred thousand distinct CDR3 sequences, 9% to 12% appearing once. The sequencing used PBMCs from the stem cell graft donor, collected from the stem cell graft. The source of these receptors is a human donor who donated a stem cell graft to a child with acute lymphoblastic leukemia.

The chain employs TRBV14 and TRBJ1-1; maybe TRBD1 (5 bases). Germline V CDR1 and CDR2: SGHDN, FVKESK. The CDR3 is 12 amino acids. V gave up 3 bases and J gave up 4 bases, with 6 bases separating them. CDR3 sequence: CASSHQGTEAFF. The CDR3 nucleotides are TGTGCCAGCAGCCATCAGGGCACTGAAGCTTTCTTT.

This clonotype was found a few times. This rearrangement joins TRBV12-3 or TRBV12-4 to TRBJ2-7; D is unclear. The CDR3 is 15 amino acids. The V end lost 1 base, the J end lost 6 bases, and 16 bases lay between the germline ends. The CDR3 sequence is CASSLGSGLLGEQYF. In DNA, the CDR3 is TGTGCCAGCAGTTTAGGATCTGGTCTGCTCGGCGAGCAGTACTTC.

This clonotype was detected many times. The gene calls are TRBV7-9 and TRBJ2-2; the D call may be TRBD1 or TRBD2 (6 bases each). Germline CDR1 and CDR2: SEHNR and FQNEAQ (reference sequence). The germline V and J ends were trimmed by 2 bases and 4 bases, with 11 bases remaining between them. The CDR3 is made up of 15 amino acids. Written as DNA, the CDR3 is TGTGCCAGCAGCTTACACGGGGGCCCCACCGGGGAGCTGTTTTTT. Translating gives CASSLHGGPTGELFF.

This clonotype was picked up many times. The J gene is TRBJ2-1, the V gene TRBV5-1; no reliable D call. Between the trimmed V and J ends, which lost 4 bases and 0 bases, there was a span of 11 bases. The germline V gene has CDR1 SGHRS and CDR2 YFSETQ. The CDR3 extends over 15 amino acids. CDR3 DNA: TGCGCCAGCAGCGACGGAATGAGCTCCTACAATGAGCAGTTCTTC. This gives the protein CASSDGMSSYNEQFF.

This clonotype has only a few counts. The J gene is TRBJ2-1, the V gene TRBV4-2; unclear D gene. The CDR3 covers 16 residues. The ends were cut back, 3 bases at V and 6 bases at J, with 18 bases in the middle. Germline values: CDR1 LGHNA, CDR2 YNFKEQ. The CDR3 nucleotides are TGTGCCAGCAGCCATAGGTCCTCTTCCTTCGGCAATGAGCAGTTCTTC. As protein: CASSHRSSSFGNEQFF.

This clonotype was counted only a few times. This chain uses TRBV6-2 or TRBV6-3 with TRBJ2-1, with D uncertain. V gave up 1 base and J gave up 7 bases, with 5 bases separating them. The germline V gene has CDR1 MNHEY and CDR2 SVGEGT. The CDR3 is 12 amino acids. The CDR3 sequence: CASSYFRNEQFF. The CDR3 DNA sequence: TGTGCCAGCAGTTACTTCCGGAATGAGCAGTTCTTC.

This clonotype was observed many times. This rearrangement joins TRBV5-1 to TRBJ1-1; TRBD1 aligns across 7 bases. J gave up 0 bases and V 4 bases, and 9 bases lay outside the gene matches. Germline CDR1 and CDR2: SGHRS and YFSETQ. The CDR3 runs to 16 residues. CDR3 sequence: CASSGGQALLNTEAFF. The CDR3 DNA reads as TGCGCCAGCAGCGGTGGACAGGCCCTCCTGAACACTGAAGCTTTCTTT.

This chain uses TRBV28 with TRBJ2-7, with D unresolved. The CDR3 covers 11 residues. Trimming removed 7 bases at V and 4 bases at J, with 8 bases between. Germline V lookup: CDR1 MDHEN, CDR2 SYDVKM. DNA for the CDR3: TGTGCCAGCACAAAGGGATACGAGCAGTACTTC. Amino acid sequence: CASTKGYEQYF.

In its sample, this clonotype was seen many times. This chain uses TRBV6-2 or TRBV6-3 with TRBJ1-1; D may be TRBD1 (5 bases). Deletions cut 5 bases from V and 4 bases from J, with 17 bases between. CDR1 and CDR2 from the germline V gene are MNHEY and SVGEGT. The CDR3 contains 15 residues. Written as DNA, the CDR3 is TGTGCCAGCAGTCCCACCCGGGGCTTGAGCACTGAAGCTTTCTTT. Amino acid sequence: CASSPTRGLSTEAFF.

This clonotype was counted at least ten times. The chain joins TRBV12-3 or TRBV12-4 to TRBJ2-5, with a tentative D call TRBD2 (6 bases). The CDR3 loop spans 15 amino acids. The ends were cut back, 7 bases at V and 5 bases at J, with 20 bases in the middle. The CDR3 region is CASTSRVMGRETQYF. The CDR3 DNA follows: TGTGCCAGCACTTCCAGGGTAATGGGGAGGGAGACCCAGTACTTC.

The genes are TRBV7-8 and TRBJ1-4; D is perhaps TRBD1 (5 bases). Deletions cut 2 bases from V and 6 bases from J, with 10 bases between. This CDR3 has 14 residues. Germline values: CDR1 SGHVS, CDR2 FQNEAQ. CDR3 DNA sequence: TGTGCCAGCAGCTTACCGGGACCGGATGAAAAACTGTTTTTT. This codes for CASSLPGPDEKLFF.

The chain employs TRBV27 and TRBJ2-7; D not certain. Germline V lookup: CDR1 MNHEY, CDR2 SMNVEV (reference sequence). Trimming stripped 3 bases from V and 3 bases from J, with 9 bases between. The CDR3 runs to 13 residues. The CDR3 is CASSFGAIYEQYF. The CDR3 DNA reads as TGTGCCAGCAGTTTCGGAGCGATCTACGAGCAGTACTTC.

The chain links TRBV10-3 to TRBJ1-3, with a tentative D call TRBD1 (5 bases). The V end was cut by 6 bases, the J end by 3 bases, with 12 bases between. This CDR3 contains 14 residues. Germline V gene data show CDR1 as ENHRY and CDR2 as SYGVKD. The CDR3: CAIRGTGVGNTIYF. CDR3 nucleotides: TGTGCCATCAGGGGGACTGGAGTTGGAAACACCATATATTTT.

This rearrangement joins TRBV18 to TRBJ2-2; 8 positions agree with TRBD1. The V and J ends lost 3 bases and 6 bases, in that order; junction bases with no gene match: 0. Per germline, CDR1 KGHSH and CDR2 LQKENI. The CDR3 extends over 13 amino acids. The CDR3 sequence: CASSPDRAGELFF. CDR3 coding DNA: TGTGCCAGCTCACCGGACAGGGCCGGGGAGCTGTTTTTT.

The chain joins TRBV12-3 or TRBV12-4 to TRBJ2-2; D gene unclear. V lost 7 bases, J lost 1 base, and 13 bases lay in between. The CDR3 totals 15 residues. CDR3 nucleotide sequence: TGTGCCAGCACTGATTCAGCCCTGAACACCGGGGAGCTGTTTTTT. It yields the protein CASTDSALNTGELFF.

The V gene is TRBV9, the J gene TRBJ2-1, with 9 positions matching TRBD2. V shed 0 bases, J shed 7 bases, and the junction held 5 bases outside the gene matches. The CDR3 sequence is 15 residues long. Germline V gene lookup returns CDR1 SGDLS and CDR2 YYNGEE. CDR3 sequence (DNA): TGTGCCAGCAGCGTAGTAGCGGGGGTTTCTAATGAGCAGTTCTTC. Translation gives CASSVVAGVSNEQFF.

This clonotype was seen many times. The V gene is TRBV5-1, the J gene TRBJ1-1, with D possibly TRBD1 on 5 matching bases. The V end lost 3 bases, the J end lost 4 bases, and 13 bases lay between the germline ends. Germline V gene data show CDR1 as SGHRS and CDR2 as YFSETQ. The CDR3 runs to 14 residues. CDR3 DNA sequence: TGCGCCAGCAGCTCCCAGGGCGCGGGCACTGAAGCTTTCTTT. It specifies CASSSQGAGTEAFF.

Only a few counts were recorded for this clonotype. The chain combines TRBV12-3 or TRBV12-4 with TRBJ2-7, with 10 bases lining up with TRBD1. The V segment lost 2 bases and the J segment 3 bases; nucleotides outside the gene matches: 7. This CDR3 is built from 16 residues. The CDR3 loop reads CASSLTGQGISYEQYF. CDR3 bases: TGTGCCAGCAGTTTAACGGGACAGGGGATAAGCTACGAGCAGTACTTC.

The genes are TRBV12-3 or TRBV12-4 and TRBJ2-2; D is uncertain. V was clipped by 5 bases and J by 3 bases, with 13 bases between them. This CDR3 region has 15 residues. CDR3 sequence (DNA): TGTGCCAGCAGTCCCCTACTAACCTACACCGGGGAGCTGTTTTTT. Encoded protein: CASSPLLTYTGELFF.

This clonotype has only a few counts. The chain links TRBV10-3 to TRBJ2-1; 10 nucleotides align to TRBD2. In germline, CDR1 is ENHRY, CDR2 SYGVKD. V lost 3 bases to trimming and J lost 5 bases; unmatched junction nucleotides: 7. The CDR3 spans 16 residues. In DNA form, the CDR3 reads TGTGCCATCAGTGAAGGGGCTAGCGGGAGCCACAATGAGCAGTTCTTC. Its protein product is CAISEGASGSHNEQFF.

J is TRBJ2-7 and V is TRBV20-1; TRBD1 is a possible D gene (6 bases). Per germline, CDR1 DFQATT and CDR2 SNEGSKA (reference sequence). The CDR3 is made up of 12 amino acids. V shed 6 bases and J shed 3 bases, with 12 bases lying between them. DNA for the CDR3: TGCAGTGCGAGGGACAAATACTACGAGCAGTACTTC. Its protein product is CSARDKYYEQYF.

About this clonotype itself: An end of the junction does not agree with germline; a read error may underlie this. The chain carries TRBV5-1 and TRBJ2-3, with 8 bases aligning to TRBD1. CDR1 and CDR2 from the germline V gene are SGHRS and YFSETQ. The CDR3 is made up of 17 amino acids. The CDR3 here is CASSFLSSGGAADSQYF. CDR3 sequence (DNA): TGCGCCAGCAGCTTTCTAAGCTCAGGGGGCGCGGCAGATTCGCAGTATTTT.

In this sample, this clonotype turned up many times. The V call is TRBV6-2 or TRBV6-3, the J call TRBJ2-6; 8 bases are a match to TRBD1. V shed 0 bases and J 0 bases; nucleotides not matched to a gene: 4. The CDR3 is 18 residues long. Germline V gives CDR1 MNHEY, CDR2 SVGEGT. CDR3 in DNA: TGTGCCAGCAGTTACTCCGGGACAGGCGGCTCTGGGGCCAACGTCCTGACTTTC. Protein product: CASSYSGTGGSGANVLTF.

This chain uses TRBV29-1 with TRBJ2-7; 7 bases map to TRBD1. The CDR3 length is 13 residues. Unmatched junction bases numbered 6, after V lost 6 bases and J lost 1 base. Germline loops: CDR1 SQVTM, CDR2 ANQGSEA. CDR3 nucleotides: TGCAGCGTAGCCCGGGACAGTTCCTACGAGCAGTACTTC. Its protein is CSVARDSSYEQYF.

This clonotype was counted a few times. V gene TRBV5-6 combines with J gene TRBJ2-2; TRBD2 matches at 8 bases. The CDR3 sequence is 17 residues long. V was clipped by 4 bases and J by 2 bases; unmatched bases: 10. In germline, CDR1 is SGHDT, CDR2 YYEEEE. CDR3 in amino acids: CASSRRVSGSNTGELFF. Written as DNA, the CDR3 is TGTGCCAGCAGCCGCCGGGTAAGCGGGAGTAACACCGGGGAGCTGTTTTTT. Combining the CDR3 with reference TRBV5-6 and TRBJ2-2 gives the whole variable domain DAGVTQSPTHLIKTRGQQVTLRCSPKSGHDTVSWYQQALGQGPQFIFQYYEEEERQRGNFPDRFSGHQFPNYSSELNVNALLLGDSALYLCASSRRVSGSNTGELFFGEGSRLTVL.

This chain connects TRBV7-2 to TRBJ2-3; 10 positions match TRBD1. The germline gives CDR1 SGHTA, CDR2 FQGNSA. This CDR3 contains 14 residues. Trimming took 5 bases from V and 5 from J; bases not matched to a gene: 4. DNA of the CDR3: TGTGCCAGCAGCGGGACAGGGGCCGGAGATACGCAGTATTTT. Translation: CASSGTGAGDTQYF.